Listed below are T cell receptor beta chains from one sample, sequenced in a study of beta chain features in type 1 diabetes. Libraries were prepared by immunoSEQ multiplex PCR; TCRdb keeps only in-frame clonotypes and omits some of them. The table includes about 410,000 clones, roughly 14% detected once. The specimen was naive CD4+ T cells from blood. The source is a man aged 30 to 39 in good health. Both conserved end residues are part of each CDR3. A D gene is named only where the DNA matches it firmly. Rows give clone size only sometimes, using once, few, many, or a class for an expanded clone.

J | V | D | size | CDR3 | DNA
TRBJ1-2 | TRBV6-5 | NA | NA | CASRFAYGYTF | TGTGCCAGCAGGTTCGCCTATGGCTACACCTTC
TRBJ2-1 | TRBV19 | NA | NA | CASSSRGYNNEQFF | TGTGCCAGTAGTTCCCGGGGCTATAACAATGAGCAGTTCTTC
TRBJ2-1 | TRBV25-1 | NA | few | CASSVEGRPGNEQFF | TGTGCCAGCAGTGTGGAAGGGCGGCCGGGAAATGAGCAGTTCTTC
TRBJ1-2 | TRBV15 | NA | NA | CATSRGPGSYGYTF | TGTGCCACCAGCAGAGGCCCTGGTTCCTATGGCTACACCTTC
TRBJ1-2 | TRBV7-9 | TRBD1 | few | CASSLGLLAQGAYGYTF | TGTGCCAGCAGCTTAGGTTTATTGGCACAGGGGGCCTATGGCTACACCTTC
TRBJ2-1 | TRBV2 | NA | few | CASSGSSTRSYNEQFF | TGTGCCAGCAGTGGCAGCTCTACTCGCTCCTACAATGAGCAGTTCTTC
TRBJ2-3 | TRBV9 | TRBD1 | NA | CASSPLGQGSTDTQYF | TGTGCCAGCAGTCCGCTGGGACAGGGGTCCACAGATACGCAGTATTTT
TRBJ1-2 | TRBV30 | NA | few | CAWSETATGGYTF | TGTGCCTGGAGTGAAACGGCCACGGGAGGCTACACCTTC
TRBJ2-5 | TRBV14 | TRBD1 | NA | CASSRPGQLQETQYF | TGTGCCAGCAGCCGGCCGGGACAGTTACAAGAGACCCAGTACTTC
TRBJ2-2 | TRBV25-1 | NA | few | CASSEFGERGELFF | TGTGCCAGCAGTGAATTCGGGGAGCGTGGGGAGCTGTTTTTT
TRBJ1-1 | TRBV15 | NA | few | CATSSAGINTEAFF | TGTGCCACCAGCTCGGCAGGTATCAACACTGAAGCTTTCTTT
TRBJ2-1 | TRBV9 | TRBD2 | NA | CASSVDSSGPSRVF | TGTGCCAGCAGCGTAGATTCTAGCGGGCCTTCACGGGTCTTC
TRBJ1-2 | TRBV7-2 | NA | NA | CASSSRRNYGYTF | TGTGCCAGCAGCTCCCGACGGAACTATGGCTACACCTTC
TRBJ1-4 | TRBV30 | NA | few | CAWTPRRSRLGGVGLFF | TGTGCCTGGACCCCCCGCAGGAGCCGACTAGGCGGTGTTGGACTGTTTTTT
TRBJ2-3 | TRBV7-2 | TRBD2 | few | CASSLKLAGNTDTQYF | TGTGCCAGCAGCTTAAAGCTAGCGGGGAACACAGATACGCAGTATTTT
TRBJ2-2 | TRBV5-1 | TRBD1 | NA | CASSEGQVNTGELFF | TGCGCCAGCAGCGAGGGACAGGTGAACACCGGGGAGCTGTTTTTT
TRBJ2-5 | TRBV27 | NA | NA | CASSSVWQETQYF | TGTGCCAGCAGCTCGGTATGGCAAGAGACCCAGTACTTC
TRBJ1-6 | TRBV27 | NA | few | CASSRGPGAPLHF | TGTGCCAGCAGTCGGGGGCCGGGTGCACCCCTCCACTTT
TRBJ2-2 | TRBV19 | NA | NA | CASRPGRQRYTGELFF | TGTGCCAGTAGACCGGGACGACAGAGGTACACCGGGGAGCTGTTTTTT
TRBJ2-1 | TRBV10-3 | TRBD1 | NA | CAIREQGLSDEQFF | TGTGCCATCAGGGAACAGGGGCTCAGCGATGAGCAGTTCTTC
TRBJ2-3 | TRBV13 | TRBD2 | few | CASSSGTSPIDTQYF | TGTGCCAGCAGCTCCGGGACTAGTCCTATAGATACGCAGTATTTT
TRBJ2-7 | TRBV18 | NA | NA | CASSPVQGSEQYF | TGTGCCAGCTCACCAGTACAGGGTAGCGAGCAGTACTTC